These T cell receptor beta chains were read from a single sample in a study of CD8+ T cells in alopecia areata. The assay was immunoSEQ multiplex PCR, and TCRdb's table has in-frame clones only and misses some. The data contain just over 150,000 clones, about 50% of them singletons. The sample was CD8+ T cells sorted from blood, taken at week 0. These receptor sequences come from a human donor with alopecia areata. Both conserved end residues are part of each CDR3. Fields, in order: D gene, clone size, J gene, V gene, CDR3 protein, CDR3 DNA. A D gene is named only where the DNA matches it firmly. Size tells how often a clone was seen (once, few, many) or the class of an expanded clone, and some rows leave it out.

NA,few,TRBJ1-2,TRBV7-2,CASISIALGGYTF,TGTGCCAGCATCTCAATAGCGCTGGGGGGCTACACCTTC
NA,NA,TRBJ1-1,TRBV5-1,CASSPKPTGNTEAFF,TGCGCCAGCAGCCCTAAACCGACAGGGAACACTGAAGCTTTCTTT
NA,NA,TRBJ2-2,TRBV6-5,CASIGGGTGELFF,TGTGCCAGCATTGGAGGGGGCACCGGGGAGCTGTTTTTT
NA,NA,TRBJ2-1,TRBV13,CASSATGTYEQFF,TGTGCCAGCAGCGCGACCGGGACCTATGAGCAGTTCTTC
TRBD2,few,TRBJ2-1,TRBV7-8,CASSLGTWGGSSSYNEQFF,TGTGCCAGCAGCTTAGGAACCTGGGGGGGTTCCAGCTCCTACAATGAGCAGTTCTTC
NA,NA,TRBJ2-7,TRBV6-5,CAPDEQYF,TGTGCGCCGGACGAGCAGTACTTC
NA,NA,TRBJ2-7,TRBV30,CAWSVTGPEQYF,TGTGCCTGGAGTGTAACAGGGCCCGAGCAGTACTTC
NA,few,TRBJ2-4,TRBV18,CASSPQTELAKNIQYF,TGTGCCAGCTCACCCCAGACAGAACTAGCCAAAAACATTCAGTACTTC
NA,NA,TRBJ1-2,TRBV7-6,CAGRRTGIAGYTF,TGTGCCGGCCGCCGAACAGGGATCGCTGGCTACACCTTC
NA,NA,TRBJ2-1,TRBV25-1,CATNEGEQFF,TGTGCCACCAACGAGGGTGAGCAGTTCTTC
NA,NA,TRBJ2-3,TRBV15,CATRRAGASTDTQYF,TGTGCCACCAGAAGAGCAGGGGCGAGCACAGATACGCAGTATTTT
NA,NA,TRBJ1-2,TRBV29-1,CSVGTALDGYTF,TGCAGCGTTGGGACGGCCTTAGATGGCTACACCTTC
TRBD1,large,TRBJ1-2,TRBV10-2,CASSLDRGRRGYTF,TGCGCCAGCAGCCTTGACAGGGGGCGGAGAGGCTACACCTTC
TRBD2,few,TRBJ2-3,TRBV7-2,CASSLEGGGSTDTQYF,TGTGCCAGCAGCTTAGAGGGCGGGGGTAGCACAGATACGCAGTATTTT
NA,NA,TRBJ2-1,TRBV9,CASSGGGGEQFF,TGTGCCAGCAGCGGCGGTGGTGGTGAGCAGTTCTTC
NA,NA,TRBJ2-1,TRBV4-1,CASSLTLGNEQFF,TGCGCCAGCAGCCTCACACTCGGGAATGAGCAGTTCTTC
NA,NA,TRBJ2-6,TRBV2,CAVLEDRSSGANVLTF,TGTGCCGTGCTAGAAGACAGGAGCTCTGGGGCCAACGTCCTGACTTTC
TRBD2,NA,TRBJ2-1,TRBV19,CASSIVRGGRNEQFF,TGTGCCAGTAGTATAGTGCGGGGGGGGAGGAATGAGCAGTTCTTC
TRBD2,NA,TRBJ2-5,TRBV15,CATSVRAGLKTQYF,TGTGCCACCAGCGTAAGAGCGGGGTTAAAGACCCAGTACTTC
NA,NA,TRBJ2-1,TRBV29-1,CSVDAGDNEQFF,TGCAGCGTTGATGCAGGTGACAATGAGCAGTTCTTC
NA,NA,TRBJ2-1,TRBV7-9,CAYQEADEQFF,TGTGCCTACCAGGAGGCAGATGAGCAGTTCTTC
TRBD2,NA,TRBJ2-7,TRBV5-1,CASSSSDSGGTREGQYF,TGCGCCAGCAGCTCCTCGGATAGCGGGGGGACAAGGGAAGGGCAGTACTTC
NA,NA,TRBJ1-2,TRBV11-2,CASNPWGSYGYTF,TGTGCCAGCAACCCCTGGGGCAGCTATGGCTACACCTTC
NA,NA,TRBJ2-3,TRBV15,CATSREGGPTDTQYF,TGTGCCACCAGCAGAGAGGGGGGGCCCACAGATACGCAGTATTTT
TRBD2,few,TRBJ2-1,TRBV13,CASSSPGLANEQFF,TGTGCCAGCAGCTCTCCGGGACTAGCCAATGAGCAGTTCTTC
NA,NA,TRBJ1-1,TRBV7-9,CATGAGTEVSEAFF,TGTGCCACCGGGGCCGGGACGGAAGTCTCTGAAGCTTTCTTT
NA,NA,TRBJ1-1,TRBV6-5,CASSYSERGTEAFF,TGTGCCAGCAGTTACAGCGAGAGGGGCACTGAAGCTTTCTTT
TRBD1,NA,TRBJ1-4,TRBV7-2,CASSLGTGGAFREKLFF,TGTGCCAGCAGCTTAGGGACAGGGGGCGCTTTCAGGGAAAAACTGTTTTTT
NA,NA,TRBJ2-7,TRBV7-9,CAGSVDGSYEQYF,TGTGCCGGCTCCGTTGATGGCTCCTACGAGCAGTACTTC
NA,NA,TRBJ1-1,TRBV30,CAWSGGAGTEAFF,TGTGCCTGGAGTGGGGGGGCCGGCACTGAAGCTTTCTTT
NA,NA,TRBJ2-1,TRBV15,CATSAGGLSYNEQFF,TGTGCCACCAGCGCCGGGGGGCTCTCCTACAATGAGCAGTTCTTC
NA,NA,TRBJ1-2,TRBV5-1,CASSLINVGDYDYTF,TGCGCCAGCAGCTTGATTAACGTGGGAGACTATGACTACACCTTC
TRBD1,few,TRBJ2-7,TRBV19,CASSILGQPYEQYF,TGTGCCAGTAGTATCCTGGGACAGCCCTACGAGCAGTACTTC